The rows below give T cell receptor beta chains drawn from one sample of a study of sequential checkpoint blockade in melanoma. The table came from immunoSEQ multiplex PCR; TCRdb's copy has only in-frame clones and leaves some out. The sample yields approximately 3,500 clones, 20% to 25% seen once. The sample here was tumor tissue (inferred from file names), taken from a patient given nivolumab and ipilimumab in sequence. The receptors here all came from a human donor with melanoma. Each CDR3 is given with its conserved first and last residue. A D gene is named only where the DNA matches it firmly. A row's size may be missing; if present it is once, few, many or a size class.

>many|-|TRBV11-3|TRBJ2-2
CASSWDTANTGELFF
TGTGCCAGCAGCTGGGACACCGCGAACACCGGGGAGCTGTTTTTT
>once|TRBD2|TRBV18|TRBJ2-5
CASSPTEGLGGFGETQYF
TGTGCCAGCTCACCCACCGAGGGACTAGGGGGGTTCGGAGAGACCCAGTACTTC
>-|TRBD2|TRBV11-3|TRBJ2-2
CASSPLRGGPGELFF
TGTGCCAGCAGCCCCTTACGGGGGGGCCCCGGGGAGCTGTTTTTT
>-|TRBD1|TRBV29-1|TRBJ2-3
CSVTRQGPDTQYF
TGCAGCGTTACCAGACAGGGGCCAGATACGCAGTATTTT
>medium-sized|-|TRBV11-3|TRBJ2-1
CASSLRGSNNEQFF
TGTGCCAGCAGCTTGAGGGGTTCAAACAATGAGCAGTTCTTC
>-|-|TRBV11-3|TRBJ1-3
CASIGGGVVGNTIYF
TGTGCCAGCATCGGTGGGGGGGTGGTAGGAAACACCATATATTTT
>few|TRBD1|TRBV5-1|TRBJ2-5
CASSSNTGTGRETQYF
TGCGCCAGCAGCTCCAACACCGGGACAGGGAGGGAGACCCAGTACTTC
>-|TRBD1|TRBV6-1|TRBJ1-2
CASSEGQGPHYGYTF
TGTGCCAGCAGTGAAGGACAGGGGCCGCACTATGGCTACACCTTC
>medium-sized|-|TRBV23-1|TRBJ1-1
CASSHGTHQSTEAFF
TGCGCCAGCAGCCACGGGACCCACCAGAGCACTGAAGCTTTCTTT
>-|TRBD1|TRBV18|TRBJ2-3
CASSGPGQGGTQYF
TGTGCCAGCTCCGGTCCGGGACAGGGAGGTACGCAGTATTTT
>medium-sized|-|TRBV11-3|TRBJ2-1
CASSVPGLSYNEQFF
TGTGCCAGCAGCGTTCCGGGACTCTCCTACAATGAGCAGTTCTTC
>many|-|TRBV11-3|TRBJ2-5
CASSRADSPETQYF
TGTGCCAGCAGCCGGGCGGACAGTCCGGAGACCCAGTACTTC
>-|-|TRBV6-8|TRBJ2-7
CASRVGWGLPDEQYF
TGTGCCAGCAGAGTGGGCTGGGGGCTTCCCGACGAGCAGTACTTC
>medium-sized|TRBD2|TRBV11-3|TRBJ2-4
CASSSGGLADKNIQYF
TGTGCCAGCAGCTCAGGGGGACTAGCGGACAAAAACATTCAGTACTTC
>few|-|TRBV28|TRBJ2-6
CASYQGIAGANVLTF
TGTGCCAGTTACCAGGGGATAGCCGGGGCCAACGTCCTGACTTTC
>few|-|TRBV6-8|TRBJ2-1
CASSPAISYNEQFF
TGTGCCAGCAGTCCCGCGATCTCCTACAATGAGCAGTTCTTC
>few|TRBD2|TRBV7-2|TRBJ2-7
CASSSGTTYEQYF
TGTGCCAGCAGCTCTGGGACTACCTACGAGCAGTACTTC
>-|-|TRBV6-8|TRBJ1-4
CASSAERGEKLFF
TGTGCCAGCAGTGCGGAACGGGGGGAAAAACTGTTTTTT
>-|-|TRBV6-8|TRBJ2-1
CASSDMVPGLEQFF
TGTGCCAGCAGTGATATGGTACCGGGACTCGAGCAGTTCTTC
>few|-|TRBV6-8|TRBJ2-5
CAISDPPKTRETQYF
TGTGCCATCAGCGATCCGCCAAAAACAAGGGAGACCCAGTACTTC
>few|-|TRBV11-3|TRBJ2-3
CASSPGWVVTDTQYF
TGTGCCAGCAGCCCCGGTTGGGTAGTCACAGATACGCAGTATTTT
>many|TRBD1|TRBV11-3|TRBJ2-5
CASSLGTGDGTQYF
TGTGCCAGCAGCCTCGGGACAGGGGATGGGACCCAGTACTTC
>medium-sized|TRBD2|TRBV9|TRBJ2-5
CASSVGPGLAGGKETQYF
TGTGCCAGCAGCGTAGGCCCGGGACTAGCGGGGGGTAAAGAGACCCAGTACTTC
>medium-sized|-|TRBV19|TRBJ1-2
CASSGRGAPNYGYTF
TGTGCCAGTAGTGGTCGGGGAGCGCCTAACTATGGCTACACCTTC
>-|-|TRBV19|TRBJ2-7
CASSLDRAPYEQYF
TGTGCCAGTAGCTTAGACCGGGCTCCCTACGAGCAGTACTTC
>medium-sized|-|TRBV23-1|TRBJ1-1
CASSQALGLIAGEAFF
TGCGCCAGCAGCCAAGCCCTGGGACTGATAGCTGGTGAAGCTTTCTTT
>-|TRBD1|TRBV18|TRBJ2-3
CASSPEGTGGTDTQYF
TGTGCCAGCTCACCCGAAGGGACAGGGGGCACAGATACGCAGTATTTT